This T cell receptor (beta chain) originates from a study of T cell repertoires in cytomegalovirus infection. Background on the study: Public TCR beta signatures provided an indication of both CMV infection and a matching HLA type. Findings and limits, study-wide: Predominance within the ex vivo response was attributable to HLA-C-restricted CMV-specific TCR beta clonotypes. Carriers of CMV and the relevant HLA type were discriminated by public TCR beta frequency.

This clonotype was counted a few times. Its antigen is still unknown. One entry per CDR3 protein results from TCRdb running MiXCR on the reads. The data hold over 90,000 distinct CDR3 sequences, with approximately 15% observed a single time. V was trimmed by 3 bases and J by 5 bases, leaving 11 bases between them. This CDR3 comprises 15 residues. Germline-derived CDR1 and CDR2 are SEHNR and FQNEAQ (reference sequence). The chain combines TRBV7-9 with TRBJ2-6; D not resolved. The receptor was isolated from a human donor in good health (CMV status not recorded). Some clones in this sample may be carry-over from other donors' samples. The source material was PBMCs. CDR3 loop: CASSLAQPRANVLTF. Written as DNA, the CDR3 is TGTGCCAGCAGCTTGGCCCAGCCTAGGGCCAACGTCCTGACTTTC.